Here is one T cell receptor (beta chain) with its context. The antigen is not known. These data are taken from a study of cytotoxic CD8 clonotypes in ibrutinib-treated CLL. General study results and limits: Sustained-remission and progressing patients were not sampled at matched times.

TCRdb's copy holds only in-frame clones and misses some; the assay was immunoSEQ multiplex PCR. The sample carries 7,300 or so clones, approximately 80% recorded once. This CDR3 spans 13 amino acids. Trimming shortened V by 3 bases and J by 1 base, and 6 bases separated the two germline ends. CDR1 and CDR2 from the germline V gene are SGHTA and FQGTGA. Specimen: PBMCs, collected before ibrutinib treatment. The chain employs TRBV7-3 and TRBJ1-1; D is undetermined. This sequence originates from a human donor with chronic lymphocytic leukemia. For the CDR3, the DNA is TGTGCCAGCAGCTTTTCATGGAACACTGAAGCTTTCTTT. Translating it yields CASSFSWNTEAFF.